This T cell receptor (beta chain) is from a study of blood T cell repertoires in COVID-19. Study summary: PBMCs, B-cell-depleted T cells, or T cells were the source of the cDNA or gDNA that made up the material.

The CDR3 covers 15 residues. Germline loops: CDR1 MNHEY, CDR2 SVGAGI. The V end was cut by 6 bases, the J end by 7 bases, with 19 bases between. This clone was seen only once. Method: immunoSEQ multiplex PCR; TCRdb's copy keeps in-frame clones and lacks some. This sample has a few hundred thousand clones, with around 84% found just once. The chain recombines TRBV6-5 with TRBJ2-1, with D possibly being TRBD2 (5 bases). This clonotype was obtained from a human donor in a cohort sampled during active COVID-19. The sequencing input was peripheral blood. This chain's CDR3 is CASSNGINAENEQFF. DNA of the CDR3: TGTGCCAGCAGCAACGGGATTAACGCGGAGAATGAGCAGTTCTTC.